This passage covers 18 T cell receptor beta chains from one sample sequenced in a study of T-cell memory formation after mild COVID-19. TCRdb re-derived calls from the 5' RACE reads in MiXCR, one entry per CDR3 protein. The sample includes about 210,000 distinct CDR3 sequences, over 9.5% of them seen just once. Source material: PBMCs or a T cell subset sorted from them (not recorded which). All receptors come from a man younger than 30 who had mild COVID-19 (a few samples of this study predate the infection). Cell type and time point are not known.

V and J are TRBV9 and TRBJ1-1; 9 positions match TRBD1. Germline lookup yields CDR1 SGDLS and CDR2 YYNGEE. This CDR3 comprises 15 residues. V lost 0 bases to trimming and J lost 4 bases; unmatched junction nucleotides: 4. The CDR3 region is CASSVETGQGTEAFF. The CDR3 bases are TGTGCCAGCAGCGTAGAGACGGGACAGGGCACTGAAGCTTTCTTT.

This clonotype came up many times. This sequence joins TRBV7-2 and TRBJ2-3; no definite D call. This CDR3 contains 12 residues. Per the germline V gene, CDR1 is SGHTA and CDR2 is FQGNSA. Trimming removed 5 bases from V and 6 bases from J, with 9 bases in between. CDR3 residues: CASSPLVDTQYF. The DNA of the CDR3 is TGTGCCAGCAGCCCCTTAGTGGATACGCAGTATTTT.

This clonotype was counted only a few times. This chain connects TRBV4-3 to TRBJ2-2; no reliable D call. The CDR3 sequence is 17 residues long. Germline CDR1 LGHNA, CDR2 YSLEER. V shed 0 bases and J shed 0 bases, with 11 bases lying between them. This CDR3 is CASSQDPPRTNTGELFF. DNA for the CDR3: TGCGCCAGCAGCCAAGATCCCCCGAGGACGAACACCGGGGAGCTGTTTTTT.

The chain combines TRBV6-1 with TRBJ1-1; no clear D gene. There are 14 residues in the CDR3. CDR1 is MNHNS and CDR2 is SASEGT in the germline V gene. V lost 1 base and J 1 base, leaving 7 bases between the germline ends. The CDR3 protein is CASSEVDRNTEAFF. CDR3 DNA sequence: TGTGCCAGCAGTGAAGTGGATCGGAACACTGAAGCTTTCTTT.

Many counts were recorded for this clonotype. The chain links TRBV11-3 to TRBJ1-1; D remains ambiguous. The CDR3 covers 13 residues. The V end lost 3 bases, the J end lost 0 bases, and 5 bases lay between the germline ends. Germline lookup yields CDR1 SGHNT and CDR2 YENEEA. DNA for the CDR3: TGTGCCAGCAGCTTCAGTCTGAACACTGAAGCTTTCTTT. Its translation is CASSFSLNTEAFF.

The J gene is TRBJ1-3, the V gene TRBV5-1, with D perhaps TRBD1 (5 bases). Germline V gene lookup returns CDR1 SGHRS and CDR2 YFSETQ. V was pared by 0 bases and J by 3 bases, with 10 bases between. There are 15 residues in the CDR3. The CDR3, as DNA: TGCGCCAGCAGCTTGGTGTCAGGGTATGGAAACACCATATATTTT. This gives the protein CASSLVSGYGNTIYF.

The rearrangement uses TRBV6-2 or TRBV6-3 and TRBJ1-6; D may be TRBD1 (6 bases). The V gene's germline CDR1 is MNHEY and CDR2 SVGEGT. The germline V and J ends were trimmed by 5 bases and 15 bases, with 11 bases remaining between them. The length of the CDR3 is 11 residues. The CDR3 protein is CASSNTGHLHF. The CDR3 DNA follows: TGTGCCAGCAGTAATACGGGACACCTCCACTTT.

This clonotype occurred a few times. The chain recombines TRBV7-2 with TRBJ2-3; D gene unclear. The germline V gene encodes CDR1 SGHTA and CDR2 FQGNSA. Trimming removed 2 bases at V and 4 bases at J, with 7 bases between. The CDR3 runs to 13 residues. The CDR3 bases are TGTGCCAGCAGCTTAAGAGCCCCAGATACGCAGTATTTT. Translating it yields CASSLRAPDTQYF. Full variable domain (outside the CDR3, taken from reference TRBV7-2 and TRBJ2-3): GAGVSQSPSNKVTEKGKDVELRCDPISGHTALYWYRQSLGQGLEFLIYFQGNSAPDKSGLPSDRFSAERTGGSVSTLTIQRTQQEDSAVYLCASSLRAPDTQYFGPGTRLTVL.

This chain connects TRBV10-3 to TRBJ1-1, with 7 bases lining up with TRBD1. In germline, CDR1 is ENHRY, CDR2 SYGVKD. The CDR3 loop spans 14 amino acids. V was clipped by 6 bases and J by 0 bases; unmatched bases: 4. The CDR3 region is CAISPTGVNTEAFF. DNA of the CDR3: TGTGCCATCAGCCCCACAGGGGTGAACACTGAAGCTTTCTTT.

This clonotype was observed many times. This chain uses TRBV7-2 with TRBJ2-3; D gene ambiguous. V shed 1 base and J shed 0 bases, with 11 bases lying between them. The CDR3 extends over 16 amino acids. Germline loops: CDR1 SGHTA, CDR2 FQGNSA. CDR3: CASSLGSLLSTDTQYF. DNA of the CDR3: TGTGCCAGCAGCTTAGGGTCCTTACTAAGCACAGATACGCAGTATTTT.

There are a few counts of this clonotype. The rearrangement joins TRBV7-2 to TRBJ2-2; no clear D gene. Germline values: CDR1 SGHTA, CDR2 FQGNSA. The CDR3 extends over 12 amino acids. V shed 5 bases and J shed 6 bases, with 7 bases lying between them. In DNA form, the CDR3 reads TGTGCCAGCAGCCCCTGGGCCGGGGAGCTGTTTTTT. This translates into CASSPWAGELFF.

This clonotype has only a few counts. The rearrangement links TRBV3-1 to TRBJ2-2; 8 positions match TRBD2. This CDR3 comprises 15 residues. V shed 3 bases and J 6 bases; nucleotides not matched to a gene: 6. CDR1 LGHDT and CDR2 YNNKEL come from the germline V gene (reference sequence). The CDR3 coding sequence is TGTGCCAGCAGCCAGAGCGGGGGCCTCTCCGGGGAGCTGTTTTTT. Amino acid sequence: CASSQSGGLSGELFF.

The chain recombines TRBV7-2 with TRBJ1-4, with unresolved D. Trimming removed 5 bases at V and 4 bases at J, with 14 bases between. Germline-derived CDR1 and CDR2 are SGHTA and FQGNSA. This CDR3 has 15 amino acids. The CDR3 DNA reads as TGTGCCAGCAGCCGAGGTTCGGCCGTTAATGAAAAACTGTTTTTT. It codes for CASSRGSAVNEKLFF.

This clonotype has a count of ten or more. The V call is TRBV7-9, the J call TRBJ1-5; possible D gene TRBD1, 5 bases. Germline CDR1 and CDR2: SEHNR and FQNEAQ (reference sequence). This CDR3 region has 12 residues. V lost 2 bases, J lost 6 bases, and 5 bases lay in between. CDR3 DNA sequence: TGTGCCAGCAGCTTAAGGGGTCAGCCCCAGCATTTT. It specifies CASSLRGQPQHF. Full variable domain (remainder filled in from reference TRBV7-9 and TRBJ1-5): DTGVSQNPRHKITKRGQNVTFRCDPISEHNRLYWYRQTLGQGPEFLTYFQNEAQLEKSRLLSDRFSAERPKGSFSTLEIQRTEQGDSAMYLCASSLRGQPQHFGDGTRLSIL.

This clonotype was detected a few times. This rearrangement joins TRBV6-5 to TRBJ2-6; D may correspond to TRBD1 or TRBD2 (5 bases each). V lost 7 bases, J lost 4 bases, and 11 bases lay in between. CDR3 length: 14 residues. CDR1 and CDR2 from the germline V gene are MNHEY and SVGAGI. This chain's CDR3 is CASMRGSGANVLTF. Written as DNA, the CDR3 is TGTGCCAGCATGAGGGGATCCGGGGCCAACGTCCTGACTTTC.

The rearrangement uses TRBV12-3 or TRBV12-4 and TRBJ2-7, with D possibly matching TRBD2 (6 bases). This CDR3 contains 14 residues. With 7 bases removed from V and 2 bases from J, the gap between germline ends came to 15 bases. CDR3 protein: CASTGGEGAYEQYF. The CDR3 coding sequence is TGTGCCAGCACCGGCGGGGAAGGGGCCTACGAGCAGTACTTC.

V and J are TRBV28 and TRBJ1-2; TRBD1 might be the D (5 bases). Germline V gives CDR1 MDHEN, CDR2 SYDVKM. The CDR3 contains 10 residues. V was cut by 11 bases and J by 6 bases, with 10 bases left in between. CDR3 sequence (DNA): TGTGCCGCCGGGGGGGATGGCTACACCTTC. Residues: CAAGGDGYTF.

There are a few counts of this clonotype. V gene TRBV27 combines with J gene TRBJ1-3; maybe TRBD1 (5 bases). Trimming removed 6 bases at V and 0 bases at J, with 12 bases between. The CDR3 length is 15 residues. CDR1 is MNHEY and CDR2 is SMNVEV in the germline V gene (reference sequence). CDR3 in DNA: TGTGCCAGCAGGGCTGGGGGGGACTCTGGAAACACCATATATTTT. Amino acid sequence: CASRAGGDSGNTIYF.